This T cell receptor (beta chain) stems from a study of cytomegalovirus exposure and HLA in healthy donors. Overall study findings and caveats: Testing in vitro showed a few CMV-associated chains specific for CMV antigens. 164 TCR beta chains were listed as cytomegalovirus-associated. Many donors shared some public TCRs, even though most TCR sequences were rare.

Germline-derived CDR1 and CDR2 are LNHDA and SQIVND (reference sequence). The CDR3 sequence is 15 residues long. V lost 3 bases to trimming and J lost 6 bases; unmatched junction nucleotides: 5. The PCR employed 60 Vbeta primers together with 13 Jbeta primers. The protocol was immunoSEQ multiplex PCR, while the TCRdb copy is restricted to in-frame clones and leaves out a portion. Here the sample spans about 150,000 clones, roughly 80% being singletons. This clone occurred many times. Its specificity is not known. As for the donors, each was a healthy bone marrow donor. This TCR was recovered from a woman in her thirties or forties in good health and CMV-seronegative. The chain combines TRBV19 with TRBJ1-1; 12 bases match TRBD1. The sequenced sample consisted of PBMCs. The CDR3 is CASSIQGQGASEAFF. The CDR3 DNA follows: TGTGCCAGTAGTATTCAGGGACAGGGGGCATCTGAAGCTTTCTTT.